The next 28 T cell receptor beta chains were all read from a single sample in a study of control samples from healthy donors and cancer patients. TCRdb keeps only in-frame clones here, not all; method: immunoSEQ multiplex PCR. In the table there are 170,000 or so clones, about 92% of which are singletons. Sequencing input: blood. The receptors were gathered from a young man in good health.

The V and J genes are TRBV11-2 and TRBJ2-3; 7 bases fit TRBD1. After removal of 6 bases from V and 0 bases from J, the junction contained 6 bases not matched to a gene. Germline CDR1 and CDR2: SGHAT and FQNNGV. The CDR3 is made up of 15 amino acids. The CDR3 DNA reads TGTGCCAGCAGGCCCAAGGGGGCCAGCACAGATACGCAGTATTTT. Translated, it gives CASRPKGASTDTQYF.

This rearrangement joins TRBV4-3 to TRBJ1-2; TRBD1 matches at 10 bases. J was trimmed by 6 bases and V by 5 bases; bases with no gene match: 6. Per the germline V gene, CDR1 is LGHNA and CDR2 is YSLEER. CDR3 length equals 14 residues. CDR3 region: CASSTTGGGHGYTF. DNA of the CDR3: TGCGCCAGCAGCACGACAGGGGGCGGACATGGCTACACCTTC.

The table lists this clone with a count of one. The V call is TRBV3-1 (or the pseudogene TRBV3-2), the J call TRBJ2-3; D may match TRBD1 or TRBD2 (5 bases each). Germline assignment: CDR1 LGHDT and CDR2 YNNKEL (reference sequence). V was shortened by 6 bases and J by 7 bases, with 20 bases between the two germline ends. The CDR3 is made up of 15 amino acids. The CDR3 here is CASSQTGTKDNTQYF. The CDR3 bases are TGTGCCAGCAGTCAAACCGGGACCAAAGACAATACGCAGTATTTT.

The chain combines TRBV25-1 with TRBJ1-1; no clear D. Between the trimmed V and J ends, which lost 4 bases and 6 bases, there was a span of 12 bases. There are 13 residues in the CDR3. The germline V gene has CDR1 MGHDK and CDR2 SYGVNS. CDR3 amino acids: CASSVGPPPEAFF. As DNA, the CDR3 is TGTGCCAGCAGTGTAGGCCCGCCCCCTGAAGCTTTCTTT.

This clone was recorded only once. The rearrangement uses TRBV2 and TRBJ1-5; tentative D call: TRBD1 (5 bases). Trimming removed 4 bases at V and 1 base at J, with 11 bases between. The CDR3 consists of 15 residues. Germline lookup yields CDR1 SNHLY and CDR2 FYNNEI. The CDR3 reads CASSVSGLSNQPQHF. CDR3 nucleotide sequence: TGTGCCAGCAGTGTTTCGGGGCTCAGCAATCAGCCCCAGCATTTT.

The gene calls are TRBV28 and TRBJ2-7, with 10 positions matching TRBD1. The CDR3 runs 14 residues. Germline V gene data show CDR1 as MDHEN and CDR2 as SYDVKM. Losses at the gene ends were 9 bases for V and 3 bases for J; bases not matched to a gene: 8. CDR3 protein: CASTPGQGRYEQYF. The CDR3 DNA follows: TGTGCCAGTACTCCGGGACAGGGGCGCTACGAGCAGTACTTC.

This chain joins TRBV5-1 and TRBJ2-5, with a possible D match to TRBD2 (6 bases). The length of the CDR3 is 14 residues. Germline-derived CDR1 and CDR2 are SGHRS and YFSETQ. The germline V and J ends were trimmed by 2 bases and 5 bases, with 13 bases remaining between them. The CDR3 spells CASSFGRKEETQYF. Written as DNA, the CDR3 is TGCGCCAGCAGCTTTGGGAGGAAAGAGGAGACCCAGTACTTC.

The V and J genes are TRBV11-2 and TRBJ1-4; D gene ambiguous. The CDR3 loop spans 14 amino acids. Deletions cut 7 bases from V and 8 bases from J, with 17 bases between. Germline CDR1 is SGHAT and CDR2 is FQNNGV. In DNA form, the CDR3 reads TGTGCCAGCACCACCACAAGAAGGGCGGAAAAACTGTTTTTT. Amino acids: CASTTTRRAEKLFF.

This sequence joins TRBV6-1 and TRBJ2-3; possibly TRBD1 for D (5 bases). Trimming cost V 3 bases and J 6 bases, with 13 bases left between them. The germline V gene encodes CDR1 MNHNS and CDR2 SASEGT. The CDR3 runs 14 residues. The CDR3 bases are TGTGCCAGCAGTGAGGGGCCGACGTGGGATACGCAGTATTTT. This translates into CASSEGPTWDTQYF.

CDR3 amino acids: CATSDTGAYEQYF. The CDR3, as DNA: TGTGCCACCAGTGATACAGGGGCCTACGAGCAGTACTTC. J is TRBJ2-7 and V is TRBV24-1; 7 nucleotides match TRBD1. V shed 3 bases and J 2 bases; nucleotides not matched to a gene: 0. Germline V gene sequence: CDR1 KGHDR, CDR2 SFDVKD. The CDR3 loop spans 13 amino acids.

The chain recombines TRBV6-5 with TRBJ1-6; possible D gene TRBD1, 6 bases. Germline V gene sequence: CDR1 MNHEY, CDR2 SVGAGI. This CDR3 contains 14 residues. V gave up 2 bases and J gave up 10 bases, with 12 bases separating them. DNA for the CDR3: TGTGCCAGCAGTTACGTGGGACATGGGTCACCCCTCCACTTT. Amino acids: CASSYVGHGSPLHF.

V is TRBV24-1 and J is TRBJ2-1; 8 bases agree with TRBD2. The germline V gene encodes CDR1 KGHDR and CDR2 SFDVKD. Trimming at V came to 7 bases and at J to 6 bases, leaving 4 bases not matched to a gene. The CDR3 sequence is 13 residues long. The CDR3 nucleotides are TGTGCCACCAGCGGGACTAGGGGCAATGAGCAGTTCTTC. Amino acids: CATSGTRGNEQFF.

The CDR3 loop reads CASSQGTGLNQPQHF. CDR3 nucleotides: TGTGCCAGCTCACAGGGGACAGGGCTCAATCAGCCCCAGCATTTT. V is TRBV18 and J is TRBJ1-5; 9 nucleotides line up with TRBD1. Trimming removed 4 bases from V and 3 bases from J; junction bases left unmatched: 4. Germline V gene sequence: CDR1 KGHSH, CDR2 LQKENI. The CDR3 consists of 15 residues.

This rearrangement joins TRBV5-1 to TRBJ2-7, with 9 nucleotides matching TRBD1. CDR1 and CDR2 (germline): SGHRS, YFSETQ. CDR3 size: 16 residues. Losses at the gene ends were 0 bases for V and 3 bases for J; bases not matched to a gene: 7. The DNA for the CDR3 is TGCGCCAGCAGCTTGGAGACAGGGGGGGCTTTCTACGAGCAGTACTTC. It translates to CASSLETGGAFYEQYF.

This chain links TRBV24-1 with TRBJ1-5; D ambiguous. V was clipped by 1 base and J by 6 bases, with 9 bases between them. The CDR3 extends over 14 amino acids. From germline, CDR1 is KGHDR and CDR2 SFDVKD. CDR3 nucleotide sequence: TGTGCCACCAGTGATTTAGGGAACTTTCAGCCCCAGCATTTT. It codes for CATSDLGNFQPQHF.

In DNA, the CDR3 is TGTGCCAGCCGGGGACAGGGAACTGAAGCTTTCTTT. This codes for CASRGQGTEAFF. V gene TRBV2 combines with J gene TRBJ1-1; 9 nucleotides agree with TRBD1. V was pared by 8 bases and J by 5 bases, with 3 bases of the junction left unmatched. The CDR3 has 12 residues. Germline values: CDR1 SNHLY, CDR2 FYNNEI.

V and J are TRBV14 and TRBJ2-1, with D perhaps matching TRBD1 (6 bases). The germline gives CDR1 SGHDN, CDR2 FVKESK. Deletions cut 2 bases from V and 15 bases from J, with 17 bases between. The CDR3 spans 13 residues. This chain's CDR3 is CASSQIQGVSLFF. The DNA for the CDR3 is TGTGCCAGCAGCCAAATACAGGGTGTTTCTTTGTTCTTC.

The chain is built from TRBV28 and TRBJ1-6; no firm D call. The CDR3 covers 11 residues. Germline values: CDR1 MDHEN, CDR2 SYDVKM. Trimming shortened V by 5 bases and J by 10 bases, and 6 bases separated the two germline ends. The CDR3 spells CASSRYSPLHF. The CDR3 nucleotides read TGTGCCAGCAGTCGATACTCACCCCTCCACTTT.

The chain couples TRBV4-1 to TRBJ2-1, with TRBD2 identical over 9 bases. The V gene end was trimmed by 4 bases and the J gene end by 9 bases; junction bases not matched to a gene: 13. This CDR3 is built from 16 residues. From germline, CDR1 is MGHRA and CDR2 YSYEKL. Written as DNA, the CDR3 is TGCGCCAGCAGCCCCGCCCCCCAGCGGGGGGATGTTGAGCAGTTCTTC. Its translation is CASSPAPQRGDVEQFF.

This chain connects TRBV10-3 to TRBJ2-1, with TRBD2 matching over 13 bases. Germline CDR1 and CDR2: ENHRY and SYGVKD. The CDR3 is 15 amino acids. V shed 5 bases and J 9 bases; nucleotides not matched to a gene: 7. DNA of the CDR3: TGTGCCATCAGTTCCCGGACTAGCGGGGGACGTGAGCAGTTCTTC. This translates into CAISSRTSGGREQFF.

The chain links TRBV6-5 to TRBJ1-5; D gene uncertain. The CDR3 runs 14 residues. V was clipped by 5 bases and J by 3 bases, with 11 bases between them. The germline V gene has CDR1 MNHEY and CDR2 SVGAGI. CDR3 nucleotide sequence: TGTGCCAGCAGTACGAACAGAGTCAATCAGCCCCAGCATTTT. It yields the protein CASSTNRVNQPQHF.

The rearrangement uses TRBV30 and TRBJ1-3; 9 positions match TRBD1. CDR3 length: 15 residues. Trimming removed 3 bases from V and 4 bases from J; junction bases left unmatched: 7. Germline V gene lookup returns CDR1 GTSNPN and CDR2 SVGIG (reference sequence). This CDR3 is CAWRGRGQGGNTIYF. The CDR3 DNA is TGTGCCTGGAGGGGAAGGGGACAGGGAGGAAACACCATATATTTT.

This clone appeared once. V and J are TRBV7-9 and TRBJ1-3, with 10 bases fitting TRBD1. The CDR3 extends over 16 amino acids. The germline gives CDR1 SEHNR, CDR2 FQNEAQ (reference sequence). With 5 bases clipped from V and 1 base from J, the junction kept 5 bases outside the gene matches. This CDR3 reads CASSRGQGISGNTIYF. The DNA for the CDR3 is TGTGCCAGCAGCCGGGGACAGGGGATATCTGGAAACACCATATATTTT.

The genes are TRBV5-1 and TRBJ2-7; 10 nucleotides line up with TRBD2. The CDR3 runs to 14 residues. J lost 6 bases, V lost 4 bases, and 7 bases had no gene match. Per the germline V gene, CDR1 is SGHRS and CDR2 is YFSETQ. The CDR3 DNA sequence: TGCGCCAGCAGCCTGTTAGCGGGGGGCACCGAGCAGTACTTC. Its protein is CASSLLAGGTEQYF.

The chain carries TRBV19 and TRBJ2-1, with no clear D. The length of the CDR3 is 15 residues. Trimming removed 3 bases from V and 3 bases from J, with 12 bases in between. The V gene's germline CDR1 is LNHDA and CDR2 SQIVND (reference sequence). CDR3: CASSISTSYYNEQFF. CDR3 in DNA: TGTGCCAGTAGTATTTCGACTTCATACTACAATGAGCAGTTCTTC.

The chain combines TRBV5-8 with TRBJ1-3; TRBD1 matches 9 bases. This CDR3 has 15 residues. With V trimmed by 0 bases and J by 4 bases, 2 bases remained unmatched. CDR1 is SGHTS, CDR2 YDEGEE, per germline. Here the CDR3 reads CASSLGDRVGNTIYF. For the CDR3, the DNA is TGTGCCAGCAGCTTGGGGGACAGGGTCGGAAACACCATATATTTT.

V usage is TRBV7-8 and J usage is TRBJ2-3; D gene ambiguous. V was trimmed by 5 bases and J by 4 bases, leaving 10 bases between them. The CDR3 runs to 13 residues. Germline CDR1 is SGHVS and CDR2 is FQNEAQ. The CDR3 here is CASSPDLADTQYF. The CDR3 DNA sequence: TGTGCCAGCAGCCCTGACTTGGCAGATACGCAGTATTTT.

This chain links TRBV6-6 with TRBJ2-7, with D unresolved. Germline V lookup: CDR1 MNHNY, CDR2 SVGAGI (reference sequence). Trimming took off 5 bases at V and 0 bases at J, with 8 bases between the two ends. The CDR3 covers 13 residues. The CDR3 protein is CASSLGPSYEQYF. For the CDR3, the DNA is TGTGCCAGCAGTCTTGGACCCTCCTACGAGCAGTACTTC.